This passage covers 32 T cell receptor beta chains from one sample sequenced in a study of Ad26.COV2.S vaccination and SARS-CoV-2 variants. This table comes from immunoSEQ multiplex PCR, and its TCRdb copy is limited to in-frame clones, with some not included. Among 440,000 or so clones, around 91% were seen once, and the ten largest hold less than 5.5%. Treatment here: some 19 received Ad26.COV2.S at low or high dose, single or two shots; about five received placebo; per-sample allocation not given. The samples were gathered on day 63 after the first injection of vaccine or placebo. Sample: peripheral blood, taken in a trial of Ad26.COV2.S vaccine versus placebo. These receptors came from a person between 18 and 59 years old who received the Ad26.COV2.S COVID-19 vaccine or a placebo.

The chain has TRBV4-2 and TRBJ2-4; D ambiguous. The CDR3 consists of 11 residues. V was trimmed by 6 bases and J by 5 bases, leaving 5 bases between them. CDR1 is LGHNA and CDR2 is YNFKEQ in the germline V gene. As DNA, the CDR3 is TGTGCCAGCAGGGCCGAAAACATTCAGTACTTC. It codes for CASRAENIQYF.

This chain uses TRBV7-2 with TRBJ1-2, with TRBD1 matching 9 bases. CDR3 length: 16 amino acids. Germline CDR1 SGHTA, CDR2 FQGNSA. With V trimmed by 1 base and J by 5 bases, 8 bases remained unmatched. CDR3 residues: CASSLDRTGARYGYTF. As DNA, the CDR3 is TGTGCCAGCAGCTTAGATCGGACAGGGGCTAGGTATGGCTACACCTTC.

CDR3 in DNA: TGTGCCTGGAGTCATCCAGGGGGCACAGATACGCAGTATTTT. It specifies CAWSHPGGTDTQYF. This sequence joins TRBV30 and TRBJ2-3, with D maybe TRBD1 (6 bases). There are 14 residues in the CDR3. V lost 2 bases and J 1 base, leaving 10 bases between the germline ends. CDR1 is GTSNPN and CDR2 is SVGIG in the germline V gene (reference sequence).

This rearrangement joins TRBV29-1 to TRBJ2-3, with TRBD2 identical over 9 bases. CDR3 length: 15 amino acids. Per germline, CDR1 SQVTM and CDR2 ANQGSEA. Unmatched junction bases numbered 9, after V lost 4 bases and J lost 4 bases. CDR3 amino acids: CSVVLAGGPPDTQYF. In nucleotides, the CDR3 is TGCAGCGTTGTTCTCGCGGGAGGGCCCCCAGATACGCAGTATTTT.

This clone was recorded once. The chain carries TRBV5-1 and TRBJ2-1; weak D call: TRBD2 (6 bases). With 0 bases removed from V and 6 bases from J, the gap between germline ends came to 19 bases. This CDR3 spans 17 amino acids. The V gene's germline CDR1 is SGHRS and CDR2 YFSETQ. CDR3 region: CASSLAGAGLAFNEQFF. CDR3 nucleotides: TGCGCCAGCAGCTTGGCCGGAGCGGGCCTGGCCTTCAATGAGCAGTTCTTC.

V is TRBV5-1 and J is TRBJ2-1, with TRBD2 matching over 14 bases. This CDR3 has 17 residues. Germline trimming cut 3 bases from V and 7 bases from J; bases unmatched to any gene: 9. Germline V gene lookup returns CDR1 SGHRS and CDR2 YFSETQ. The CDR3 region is CASSSGLAGGLQNEQFF. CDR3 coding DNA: TGCGCCAGCAGCTCCGGACTAGCGGGAGGCCTACAAAATGAGCAGTTCTTC.

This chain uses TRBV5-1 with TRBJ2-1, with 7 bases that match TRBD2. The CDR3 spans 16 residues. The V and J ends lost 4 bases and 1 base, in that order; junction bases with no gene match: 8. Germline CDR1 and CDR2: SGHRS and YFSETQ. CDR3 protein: CASSVLATDSYNEQFF. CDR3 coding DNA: TGCGCCAGCAGCGTACTAGCGACTGATTCCTACAATGAGCAGTTCTTC.

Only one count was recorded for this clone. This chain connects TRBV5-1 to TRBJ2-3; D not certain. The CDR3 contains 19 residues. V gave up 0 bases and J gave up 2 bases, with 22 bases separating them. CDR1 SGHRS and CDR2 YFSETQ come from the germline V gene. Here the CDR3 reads CASSLEGRDGRFITDTQYF. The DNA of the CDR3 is TGCGCCAGCAGCTTGGAAGGTCGAGACGGCAGGTTCATCACAGATACGCAGTATTTT. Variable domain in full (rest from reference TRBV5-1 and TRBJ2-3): KAGVTQTPRYLIKTRGQQVTLSCSPISGHRSVSWYQQTPGQGLQFLFEYFSETQRNKGNFPGRFSGRQFSNSRSEMNVSTLELGDSALYLCASSLEGRDGRFITDTQYFGPGTRLTVL.

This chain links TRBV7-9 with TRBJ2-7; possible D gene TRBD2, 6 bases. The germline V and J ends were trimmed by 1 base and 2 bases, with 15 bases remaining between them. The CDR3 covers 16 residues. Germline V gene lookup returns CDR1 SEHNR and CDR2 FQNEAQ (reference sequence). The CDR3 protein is CASSLVGGLRTYEQYF. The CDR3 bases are TGTGCCAGCAGCTTAGTCGGGGGACTCAGGACCTACGAGCAGTACTTC. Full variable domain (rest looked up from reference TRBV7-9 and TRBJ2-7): DTGVSQNPRHKITKRGQNVTFRCDPISEHNRLYWYRQTLGQGPEFLTYFQNEAQLEKSRLLSDRFSAERPKGSFSTLEIQRTEQGDSAMYLCASSLVGGLRTYEQYFGPGTRLTVT.

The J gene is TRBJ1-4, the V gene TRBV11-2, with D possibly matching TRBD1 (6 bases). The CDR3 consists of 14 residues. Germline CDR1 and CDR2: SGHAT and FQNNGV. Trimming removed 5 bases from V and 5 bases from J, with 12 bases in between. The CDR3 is CASSNVQGNEKLFF. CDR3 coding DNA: TGTGCCAGCAGCAATGTACAGGGAAATGAAAAACTGTTTTTT.

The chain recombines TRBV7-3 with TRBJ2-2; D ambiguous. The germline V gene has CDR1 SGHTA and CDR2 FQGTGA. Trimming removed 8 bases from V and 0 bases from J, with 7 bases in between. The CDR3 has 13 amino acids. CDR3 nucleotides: TGTGCCAGCGGCAGGACGAACACCGGGGAGCTGTTTTTT. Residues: CASGRTNTGELFF.

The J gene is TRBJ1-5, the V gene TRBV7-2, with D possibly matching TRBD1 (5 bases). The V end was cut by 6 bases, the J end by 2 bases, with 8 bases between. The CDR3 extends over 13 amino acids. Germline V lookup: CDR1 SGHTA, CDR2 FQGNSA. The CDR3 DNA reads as TGTGCCAGCAGTCGGGACCGCAATCAGCCCCAGCATTTT. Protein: CASSRDRNQPQHF.

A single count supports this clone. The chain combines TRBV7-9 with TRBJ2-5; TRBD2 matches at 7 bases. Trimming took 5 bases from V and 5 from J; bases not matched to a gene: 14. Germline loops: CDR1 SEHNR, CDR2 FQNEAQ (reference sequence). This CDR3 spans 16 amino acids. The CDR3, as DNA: TGTGCCAGCAGCCAGCGACTAGCTACATCCGGGGAGACCCAGTACTTC. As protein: CASSQRLATSGETQYF. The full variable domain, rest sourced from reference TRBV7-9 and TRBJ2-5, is DTGVSQNPRHKITKRGQNVTFRCDPISEHNRLYWYRQTLGQGPEFLTYFQNEAQLEKSRLLSDRFSAERPKGSFSTLEIQRTEQGDSAMYLCASSQRLATSGETQYFGPGTRLLVL.

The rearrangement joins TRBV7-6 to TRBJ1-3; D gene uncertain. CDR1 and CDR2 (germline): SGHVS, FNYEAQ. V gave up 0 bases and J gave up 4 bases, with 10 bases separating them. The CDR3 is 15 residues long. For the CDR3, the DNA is TGTGCCAGCAGCTTAGCCCCCGAGAAGGGAAACACCATATATTTT. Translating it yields CASSLAPEKGNTIYF.

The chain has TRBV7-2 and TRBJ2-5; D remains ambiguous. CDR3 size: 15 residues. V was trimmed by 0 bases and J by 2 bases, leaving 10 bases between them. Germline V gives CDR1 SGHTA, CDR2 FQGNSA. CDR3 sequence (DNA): TGTGCCAGCAGCTTAGCGGAAGTATTGCAAGAGACCCAGTACTTC. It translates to CASSLAEVLQETQYF.

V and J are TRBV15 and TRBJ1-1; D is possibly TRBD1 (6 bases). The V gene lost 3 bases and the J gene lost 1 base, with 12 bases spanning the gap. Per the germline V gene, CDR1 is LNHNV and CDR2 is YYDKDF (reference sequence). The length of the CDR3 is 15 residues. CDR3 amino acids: CATSRVGQKNTEAFF. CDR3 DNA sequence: TGTGCCACCAGCAGGGTGGGACAAAAGAACACTGAAGCTTTCTTT. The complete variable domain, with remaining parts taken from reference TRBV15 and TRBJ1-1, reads DAMVIQNPRYQVTQFGKPVTLSCSQTLNHNVMYWYQQKSSQAPKLLFHYYDKDFNNEADTPDNFQSRRPNTSFCFLDIRSPGLGDTAMYLCATSRVGQKNTEAFFGQGTRLTVV.

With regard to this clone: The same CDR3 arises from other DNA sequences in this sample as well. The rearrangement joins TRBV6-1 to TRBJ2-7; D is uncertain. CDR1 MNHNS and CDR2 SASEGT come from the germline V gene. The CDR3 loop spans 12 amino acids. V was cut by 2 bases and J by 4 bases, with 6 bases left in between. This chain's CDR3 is CASSELGYEQYF. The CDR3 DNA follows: TGTGCCAGCAGTGAACTGGGTTACGAGCAGTACTTC.

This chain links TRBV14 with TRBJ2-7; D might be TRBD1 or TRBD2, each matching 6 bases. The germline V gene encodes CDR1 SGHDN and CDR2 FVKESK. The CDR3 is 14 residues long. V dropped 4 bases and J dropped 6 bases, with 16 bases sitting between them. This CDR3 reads CASSPRRGSGEQYF. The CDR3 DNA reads TGTGCCAGCAGCCCCAGGAGGGGGTCGGGCGAGCAGTACTTC.

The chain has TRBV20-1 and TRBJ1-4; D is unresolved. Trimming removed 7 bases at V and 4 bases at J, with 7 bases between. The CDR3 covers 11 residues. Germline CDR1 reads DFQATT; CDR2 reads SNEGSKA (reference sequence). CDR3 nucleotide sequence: TGCAGTGTCGGGTTTAATGAAAAACTGTTTTTT. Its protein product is CSVGFNEKLFF.

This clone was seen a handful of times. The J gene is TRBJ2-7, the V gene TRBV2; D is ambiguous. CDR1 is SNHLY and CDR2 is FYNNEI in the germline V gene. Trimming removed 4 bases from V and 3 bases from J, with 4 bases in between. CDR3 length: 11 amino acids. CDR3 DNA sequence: TGTGCCAGCAGTGGGCTCTACGAGCAGTACTTC. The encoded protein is CASSGLYEQYF.

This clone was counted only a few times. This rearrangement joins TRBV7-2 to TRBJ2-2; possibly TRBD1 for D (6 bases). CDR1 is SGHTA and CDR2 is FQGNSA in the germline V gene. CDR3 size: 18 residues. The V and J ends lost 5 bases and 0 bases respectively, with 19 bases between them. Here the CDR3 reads CASSPTLGQRANTGELFF. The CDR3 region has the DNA TGTGCCAGCAGCCCGACCCTTGGACAGAGAGCGAACACCGGGGAGCTGTTTTTT. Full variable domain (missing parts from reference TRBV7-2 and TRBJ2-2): GAGVSQSPSNKVTEKGKDVELRCDPISGHTALYWYRQSLGQGLEFLIYFQGNSAPDKSGLPSDRFSAERTGGSVSTLTIQRTQQEDSAVYLCASSPTLGQRANTGELFFGEGSRLTVL.

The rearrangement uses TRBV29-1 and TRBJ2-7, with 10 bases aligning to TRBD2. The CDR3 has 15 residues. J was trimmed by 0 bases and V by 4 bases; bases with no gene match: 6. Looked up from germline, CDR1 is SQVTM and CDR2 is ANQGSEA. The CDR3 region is CSVALSGRGSYEQYF. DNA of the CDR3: TGCAGCGTTGCCCTAAGCGGGAGGGGCTCCTACGAGCAGTACTTC.

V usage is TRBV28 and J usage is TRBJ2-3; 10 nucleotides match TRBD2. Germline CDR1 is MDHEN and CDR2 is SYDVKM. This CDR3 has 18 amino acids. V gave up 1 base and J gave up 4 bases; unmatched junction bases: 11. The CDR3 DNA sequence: TGTGCCAGCAGTTTATTAGGGGCACTAGCGGGATATCCAGATACGCAGTATTTT. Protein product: CASSLLGALAGYPDTQYF.

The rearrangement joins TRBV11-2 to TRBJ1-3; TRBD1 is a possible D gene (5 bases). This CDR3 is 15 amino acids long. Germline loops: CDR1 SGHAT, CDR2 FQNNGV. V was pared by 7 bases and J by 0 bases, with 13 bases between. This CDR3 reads CASKNLDSSGNTIYF. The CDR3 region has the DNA TGTGCCAGCAAAAATTTAGACAGCTCTGGAAACACCATATATTTT.

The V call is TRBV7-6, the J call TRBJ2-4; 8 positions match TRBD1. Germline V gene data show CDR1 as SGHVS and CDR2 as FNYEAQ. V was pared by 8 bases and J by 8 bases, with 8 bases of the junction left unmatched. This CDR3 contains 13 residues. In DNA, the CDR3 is TGTGCCAGCGGACAGGGAGTGGTGGACATTCAGTACTTC. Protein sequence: CASGQGVVDIQYF.

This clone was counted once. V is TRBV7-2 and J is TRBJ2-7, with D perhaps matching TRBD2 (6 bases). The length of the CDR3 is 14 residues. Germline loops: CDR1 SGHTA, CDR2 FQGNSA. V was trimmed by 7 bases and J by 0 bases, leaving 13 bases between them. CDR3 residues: CASKSGLISYEQYF. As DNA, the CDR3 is TGTGCCAGCAAGTCGGGACTGATCTCCTACGAGCAGTACTTC. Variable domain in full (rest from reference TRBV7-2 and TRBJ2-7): GAGVSQSPSNKVTEKGKDVELRCDPISGHTALYWYRQSLGQGLEFLIYFQGNSAPDKSGLPSDRFSAERTGGSVSTLTIQRTQQEDSAVYLCASKSGLISYEQYFGPGTRLTVT.

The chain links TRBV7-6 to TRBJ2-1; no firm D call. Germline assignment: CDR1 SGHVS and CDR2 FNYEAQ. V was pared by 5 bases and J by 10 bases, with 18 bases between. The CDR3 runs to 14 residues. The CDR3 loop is CASSPGPPLGEQFF. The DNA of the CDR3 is TGTGCCAGCAGCCCCGGCCCCCCCCTGGGGGAGCAGTTCTTC.

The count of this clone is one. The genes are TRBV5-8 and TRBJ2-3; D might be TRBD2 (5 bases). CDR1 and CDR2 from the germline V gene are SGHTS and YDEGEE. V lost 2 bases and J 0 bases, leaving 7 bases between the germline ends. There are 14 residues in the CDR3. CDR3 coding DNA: TGTGCCAGCAGCTTTTCTAGCAGCACAGATACGCAGTATTTT. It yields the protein CASSFSSSTDTQYF.

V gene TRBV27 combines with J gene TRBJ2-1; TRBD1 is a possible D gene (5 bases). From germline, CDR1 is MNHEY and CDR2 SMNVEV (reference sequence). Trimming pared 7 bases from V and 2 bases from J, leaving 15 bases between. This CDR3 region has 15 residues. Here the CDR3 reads CASNQGARPYNEQFF. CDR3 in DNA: TGTGCCAGCAACCAAGGGGCGCGCCCCTACAATGAGCAGTTCTTC.

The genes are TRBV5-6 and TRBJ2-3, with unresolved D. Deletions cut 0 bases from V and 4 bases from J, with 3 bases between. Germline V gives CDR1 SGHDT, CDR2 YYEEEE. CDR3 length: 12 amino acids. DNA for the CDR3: TGTGCCAGCAGCTTGGGCTCAGATACGCAGTATTTT. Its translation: CASSLGSDTQYF. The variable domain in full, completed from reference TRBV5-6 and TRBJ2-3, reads DAGVTQSPTHLIKTRGQQVTLRCSPKSGHDTVSWYQQALGQGPQFIFQYYEEEERQRGNFPDRFSGHQFPNYSSELNVNALLLGDSALYLCASSLGSDTQYFGPGTRLTVL.

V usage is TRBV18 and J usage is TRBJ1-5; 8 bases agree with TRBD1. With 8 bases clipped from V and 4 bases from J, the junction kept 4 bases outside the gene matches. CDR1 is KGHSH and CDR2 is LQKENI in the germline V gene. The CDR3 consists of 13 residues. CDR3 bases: TGTGCCAGCCGGACAGGGAGGAATCAGCCCCAGCATTTT. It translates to CASRTGRNQPQHF. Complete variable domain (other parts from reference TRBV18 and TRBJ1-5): NAGVMQNPRHLVRRRGQEARLRCSPMKGHSHVYWYRQLPEEGLKFMVYLQKENIIDESGMPKERFSAEFPKEGPSILRIQQVVRGDSAAYFCASRTGRNQPQHFGDGTRLSIL.

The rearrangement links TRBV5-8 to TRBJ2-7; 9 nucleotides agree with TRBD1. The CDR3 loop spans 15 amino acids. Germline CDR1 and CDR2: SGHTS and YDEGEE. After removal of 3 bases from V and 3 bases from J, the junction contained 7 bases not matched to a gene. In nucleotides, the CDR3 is TGTGCCAGCAGCTCACCGGGACAGGGAAACTACGAGCAGTACTTC. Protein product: CASSSPGQGNYEQYF.